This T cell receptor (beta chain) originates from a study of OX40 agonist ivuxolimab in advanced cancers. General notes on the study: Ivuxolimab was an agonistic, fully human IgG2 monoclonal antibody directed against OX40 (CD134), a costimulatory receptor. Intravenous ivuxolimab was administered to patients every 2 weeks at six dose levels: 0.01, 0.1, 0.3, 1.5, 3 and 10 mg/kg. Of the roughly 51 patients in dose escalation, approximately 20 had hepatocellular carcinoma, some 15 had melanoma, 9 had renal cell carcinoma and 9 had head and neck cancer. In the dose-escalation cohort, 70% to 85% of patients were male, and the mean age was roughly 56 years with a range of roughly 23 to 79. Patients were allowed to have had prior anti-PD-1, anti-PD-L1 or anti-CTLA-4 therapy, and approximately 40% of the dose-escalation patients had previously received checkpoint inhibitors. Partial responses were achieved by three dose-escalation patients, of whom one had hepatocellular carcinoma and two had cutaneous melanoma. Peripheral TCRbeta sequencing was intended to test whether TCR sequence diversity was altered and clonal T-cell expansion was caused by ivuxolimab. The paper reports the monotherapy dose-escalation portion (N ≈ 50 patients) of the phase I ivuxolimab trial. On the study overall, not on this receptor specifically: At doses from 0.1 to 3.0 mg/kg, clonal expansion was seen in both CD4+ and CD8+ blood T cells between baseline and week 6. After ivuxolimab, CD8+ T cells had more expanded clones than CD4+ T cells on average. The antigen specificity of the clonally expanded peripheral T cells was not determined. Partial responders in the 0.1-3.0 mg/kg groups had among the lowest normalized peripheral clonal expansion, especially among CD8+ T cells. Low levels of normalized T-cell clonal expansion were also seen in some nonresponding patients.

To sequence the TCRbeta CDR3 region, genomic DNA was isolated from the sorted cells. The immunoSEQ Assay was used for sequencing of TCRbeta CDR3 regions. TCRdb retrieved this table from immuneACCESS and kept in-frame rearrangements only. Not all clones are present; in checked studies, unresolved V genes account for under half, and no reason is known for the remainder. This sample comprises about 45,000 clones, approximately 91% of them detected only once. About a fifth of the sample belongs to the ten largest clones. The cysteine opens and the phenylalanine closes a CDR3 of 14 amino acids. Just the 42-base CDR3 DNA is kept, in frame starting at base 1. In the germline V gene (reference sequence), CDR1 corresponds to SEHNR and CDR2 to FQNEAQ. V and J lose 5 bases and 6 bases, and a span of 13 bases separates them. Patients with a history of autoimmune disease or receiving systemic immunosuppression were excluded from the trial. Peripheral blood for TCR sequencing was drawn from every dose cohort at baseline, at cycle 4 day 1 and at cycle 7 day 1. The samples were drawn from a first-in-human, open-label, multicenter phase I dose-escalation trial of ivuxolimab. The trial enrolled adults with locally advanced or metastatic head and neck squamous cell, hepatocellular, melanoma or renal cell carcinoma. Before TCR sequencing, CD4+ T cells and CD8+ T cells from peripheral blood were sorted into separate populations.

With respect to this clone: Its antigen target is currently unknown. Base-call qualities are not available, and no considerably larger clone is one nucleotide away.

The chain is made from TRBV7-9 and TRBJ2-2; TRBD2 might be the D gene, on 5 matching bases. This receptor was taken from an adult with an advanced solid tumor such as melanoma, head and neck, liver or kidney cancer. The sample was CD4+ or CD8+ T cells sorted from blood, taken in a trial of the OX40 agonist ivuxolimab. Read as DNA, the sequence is TGTGCCAGCAGCCCACCGGGGTCAGCCGGGGAGCTGTTTTTT. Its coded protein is CASSPPGSAGELFF.